The present T cell receptor (beta chain) was sequenced within a study of T cell repertoires in ileal Crohn's disease. Background on the study: Every patient was operated on for stricturing (about 60%) or penetrating (approximately 40%) complications. The study's findings and limits: Endoscopic recurrence occurred in every patient whose clonality exceeded 26.8%. Sorted CD8 T cells held more high-frequency clones than CD4.

The time point here: inflamed ileum from the surgical specimen. Germline V CDR1 and CDR2: SEHNR, FQNEAQ (reference sequence). The CDR3 runs to 13 residues. V was pared by 3 bases and J by 9 bases, with 12 bases between. This clone appeared a few times. The antigen remains unidentified. Only in-frame clones appear in the TCRdb table, and some are missing; sequencing was by immunoSEQ multiplex PCR. The table includes 9,500 to 12,000 clones, around 86% detected once. The receptor was isolated from an adult with Crohn's disease. The sequenced sample was ileal tissue. The chain recombines TRBV7-9 with TRBJ2-1; D is perhaps TRBD1 (5 bases). The CDR3 reads CASSLGPRSEQFF. The CDR3 region has the DNA TGTGCCAGCAGCTTGGGGCCGAGGAGTGAGCAGTTCTTC.